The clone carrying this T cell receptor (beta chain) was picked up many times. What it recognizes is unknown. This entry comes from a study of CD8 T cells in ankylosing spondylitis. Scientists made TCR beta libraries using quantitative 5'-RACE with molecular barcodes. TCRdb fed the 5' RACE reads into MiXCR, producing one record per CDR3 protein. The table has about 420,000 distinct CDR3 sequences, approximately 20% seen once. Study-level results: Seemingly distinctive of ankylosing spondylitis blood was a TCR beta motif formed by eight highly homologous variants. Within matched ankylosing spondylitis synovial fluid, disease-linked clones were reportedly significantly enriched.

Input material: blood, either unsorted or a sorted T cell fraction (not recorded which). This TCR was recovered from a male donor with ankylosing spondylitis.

CDR3 sequence (DNA): TGCGCCAGCAGCTTGGAACCAACCTACGAGCAGTACTTC. Protein: CASSLEPTYEQYF. The chain recombines TRBV5-1 with TRBJ2-7; D remains ambiguous. Germline-derived CDR1 and CDR2 are SGHRS and YFSETQ. The length of the CDR3 is 13 residues. V was pared by 0 bases and J by 2 bases, with 6 bases between.